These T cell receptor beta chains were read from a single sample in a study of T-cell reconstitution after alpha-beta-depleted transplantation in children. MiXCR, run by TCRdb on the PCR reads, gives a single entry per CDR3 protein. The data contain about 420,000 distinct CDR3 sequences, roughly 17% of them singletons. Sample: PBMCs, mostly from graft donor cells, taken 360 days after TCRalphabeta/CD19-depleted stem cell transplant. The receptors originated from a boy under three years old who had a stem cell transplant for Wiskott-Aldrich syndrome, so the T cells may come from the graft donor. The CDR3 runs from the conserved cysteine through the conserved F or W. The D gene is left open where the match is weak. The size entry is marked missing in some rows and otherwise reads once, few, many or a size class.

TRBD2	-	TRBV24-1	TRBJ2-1	CATSDLPAGTRNNEQFF	TGTGCCACCAGTGATTTGCCCGCCGGGACTAGGAACAATGAGCAGTTCTTC
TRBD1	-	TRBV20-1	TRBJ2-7	CSASRDRGNEQYF	TGCAGTGCTTCCCGGGACAGGGGAAACGAGCAGTACTTC
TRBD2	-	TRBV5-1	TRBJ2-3	CASSLGPRLAGADTQYF	TGCGCCAGCAGCTTGGGCCCTCGACTAGCGGGGGCAGATACGCAGTATTTT
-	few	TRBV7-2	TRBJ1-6	CASGGPLGNSPLHF	TGTGCCAGCGGGGGCCCTCTGGGTAATTCACCCCTCCACTTT
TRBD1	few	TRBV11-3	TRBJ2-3	CASSLVQGGTDTQYF	TGTGCCAGCAGCTTGGTACAGGGGGGCACAGATACGCAGTATTTT
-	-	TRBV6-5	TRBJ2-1	CASSYGQSYNEQFF	TGTGCCAGCAGTTACGGACAGTCCTACAATGAGCAGTTCTTC
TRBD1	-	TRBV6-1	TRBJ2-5	CASRNRGWETQYF	TGTGCCAGCAGAAACAGGGGTTGGGAGACCCAGTACTTC
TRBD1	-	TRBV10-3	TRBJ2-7	CAAPGQVAREQYF	TGTGCCGCCCCGGGACAGGTCGCTAGGGAGCAGTACTTC
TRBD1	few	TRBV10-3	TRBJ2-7	CAIAPGQGNEQYF	TGTGCCATTGCCCCGGGACAGGGTAACGAGCAGTACTTC
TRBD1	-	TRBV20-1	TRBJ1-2	CSANRGVGYTF	TGCAGTGCTAACAGGGGTGTGGGCTACACCTTC
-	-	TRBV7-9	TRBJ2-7	CASSLAGTRLYEQYF	TGTGCCAGCAGCTTAGCCGGGACAAGACTTTACGAGCAGTACTTC
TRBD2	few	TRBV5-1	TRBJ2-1	CASSWAGTSQQGYNEQFF	TGCGCCAGCAGCTGGGCCGGGACTAGCCAGCAGGGCTACAATGAGCAGTTCTTC
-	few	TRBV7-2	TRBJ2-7	CASSLDGRTGGQYF	TGTGCCAGCAGCTTAGATGGACGGACCGGGGGGCAGTACTTC
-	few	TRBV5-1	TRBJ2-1	CASRGGGTLSSYNEQFF	TGCGCCAGCAGAGGAGGAGGGACACTAAGCTCCTACAATGAGCAGTTCTTC
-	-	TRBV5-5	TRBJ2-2	CASSGTGMYTGELFF	TGTGCCAGCAGCGGAACAGGGATGTACACCGGGGAGCTGTTTTTT
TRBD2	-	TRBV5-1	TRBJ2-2	CASSWTSPTGELFF	TGCGCCAGCAGCTGGACTAGCCCCACCGGGGAGCTGTTTTTT
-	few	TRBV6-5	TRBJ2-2	CASSFQGRNTGELFF	TGTGCCAGCAGTTTCCAGGGCCGCAACACCGGGGAGCTGTTTTTT
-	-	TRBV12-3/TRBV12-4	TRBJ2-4	CASRPGPGGIQYF	TGTGCCAGCAGGCCGGGTCCCGGCGGCATTCAGTACTTC
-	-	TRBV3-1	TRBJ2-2	CASSQAPDITGELFF	TGTGCCAGCAGCCAAGCCCCAGACATCACCGGGGAGCTGTTTTTT
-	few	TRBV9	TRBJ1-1	CASSLRDYVTEAFF	TGTGCCAGCAGCCTCCGGGACTACGTGACTGAAGCTTTCTTT
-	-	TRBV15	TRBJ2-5	CATSGRHPLQETQYF	TGTGCCACCAGCGGTAGACATCCCCTACAAGAGACCCAGTACTTC
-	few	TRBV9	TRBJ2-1	CASSPIGGTSSYNEQFF	TGTGCCAGCAGCCCAATCGGCGGGACCAGCTCCTACAATGAGCAGTTCTTC
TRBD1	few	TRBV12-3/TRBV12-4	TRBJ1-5	CASSLMDRGNQPQHF	TGTGCCAGCAGTTTAATGGACAGGGGCAACCAGCCCCAGCATTTT
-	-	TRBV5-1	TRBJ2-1	CASDRTPRANEQFF	TGCGCCAGCGATCGGACCCCGAGGGCCAATGAGCAGTTCTTC
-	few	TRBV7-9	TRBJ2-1	CASREGNNEQFF	TGTGCCAGCAGGGAAGGCAACAATGAGCAGTTCTTC
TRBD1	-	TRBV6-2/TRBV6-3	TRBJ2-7	CASSYQGQGLYEQYF	TGTGCCAGCAGTTACCAGGGACAGGGCCTCTACGAGCAGTACTTC
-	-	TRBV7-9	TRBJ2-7	CASSLVRSRGYEQYF	TGTGCCAGCAGCTTAGTCCGTAGCAGGGGCTACGAGCAGTACTTC
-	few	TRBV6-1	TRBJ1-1	CASSTLRGVTEAFF	TGTGCCAGCAGTACACTCAGGGGAGTAACTGAAGCTTTCTTT
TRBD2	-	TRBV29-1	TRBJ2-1	CSVRGAGFSYNEQFF	TGCAGCGTTCGAGGAGCGGGATTCTCCTACAATGAGCAGTTCTTC
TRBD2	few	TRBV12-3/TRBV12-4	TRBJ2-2	CASSRGLALPGELFF	TGTGCCAGCAGCCGAGGACTAGCCTTACCCGGGGAGCTGTTTTTT
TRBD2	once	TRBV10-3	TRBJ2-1	CAISMREENEQFF	TGTGCCATCTCTATGCGGGAGGAGAATGAGCAGTTCTTC
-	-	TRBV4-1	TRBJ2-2	CASRGIGRFGELFF	TGCGCCAGCAGAGGGATAGGGCGGTTCGGGGAGCTGTTTTTT
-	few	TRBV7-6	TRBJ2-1	CASSRGIRPSYNEQFF	TGTGCCAGCAGCCGGGGTATACGGCCCTCCTACAATGAGCAGTTCTTC
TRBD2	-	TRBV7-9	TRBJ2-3	CASSLGSGGLSTDTQYF	TGTGCCAGCAGCTTAGGTAGCGGGGGCCTGAGCACAGATACGCAGTATTTT
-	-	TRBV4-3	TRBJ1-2	CASSPQLSRTNYGYTF	TGCGCCAGCAGCCCGCAATTGAGTAGGACTAACTATGGCTACACCTTC
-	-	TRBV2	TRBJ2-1	CASSATGSYNEQFF	TGTGCCAGCAGTGCAACAGGAAGCTACAATGAGCAGTTCTTC
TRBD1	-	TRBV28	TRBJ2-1	CASSLPGQGWDEQFF	TGTGCCAGCAGTTTACCGGGACAGGGGTGGGATGAGCAGTTCTTC
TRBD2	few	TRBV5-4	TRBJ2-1	CASSLVSGRGNEQFF	TGTGCCAGCAGCTTGGTTAGCGGGAGGGGGAATGAGCAGTTCTTC
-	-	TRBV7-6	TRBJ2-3	CASSLVTGSTDTQYF	TGTGCCAGCAGCTTAGTGACAGGCAGCACAGATACGCAGTATTTT
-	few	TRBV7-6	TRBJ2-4	CASSFRGAVGDIQYF	TGTGCCAGCAGCTTCCGAGGGGCCGTGGGGGACATTCAGTACTTC
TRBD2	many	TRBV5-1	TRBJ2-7	CASSFGSSGSAYEQYF	TGCGCCAGCAGCTTCGGTTCAAGCGGGAGCGCCTACGAGCAGTACTTC
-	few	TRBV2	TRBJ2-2	CASSEAADRTTGELFF	TGTGCCAGCAGTGAAGCGGCAGACAGGACCACCGGGGAGCTGTTTTTT
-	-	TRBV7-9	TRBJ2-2	CASSLVLGTGELFF	TGTGCCAGCAGCTTAGTTCTTGGGACAGGGGAGCTGTTTTTT
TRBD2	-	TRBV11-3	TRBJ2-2	CASSFGGGRASSGELFF	TGTGCCAGCAGCTTCGGCGGCGGGAGGGCCTCCTCAGGGGAGCTGTTTTTT
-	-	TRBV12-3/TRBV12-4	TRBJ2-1	CASSRRPSRGVLNNEQFF	TGTGCCAGCAGTAGAAGACCTTCCAGGGGTGTGTTGAACAATGAGCAGTTCTTC
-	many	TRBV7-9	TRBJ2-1	CASSLGSGNEQFF	TGTGCCAGCAGCTTAGGAAGCGGGAATGAGCAGTTCTTC
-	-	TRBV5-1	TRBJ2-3	CASSLIGITQYF	TGCGCCAGCAGCTTGATCGGAATTACGCAGTATTTT
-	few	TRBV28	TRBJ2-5	CASQGGAVQETQYF	TGTGCCAGTCAAGGGGGGGCAGTCCAAGAGACCCAGTACTTC
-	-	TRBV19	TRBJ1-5	CASTYTGRLNQPQHF	TGTGCCAGCACCTATACGGGACGTCTAAATCAGCCCCAGCATTTT
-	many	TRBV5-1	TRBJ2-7	CASSLVRGGLHEQYF	TGCGCCAGCAGCTTGGTCCGCGGAGGGTTGCACGAGCAGTACTTC
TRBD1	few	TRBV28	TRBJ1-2	CASSLGTATYYGYTF	TGTGCCAGCAGCCTCGGGACAGCCACCTACTATGGCTACACCTTC
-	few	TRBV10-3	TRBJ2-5	CAISPVWVGSRETQYF	TGTGCCATCAGCCCGGTCTGGGTAGGGTCAAGGGAGACCCAGTACTTC
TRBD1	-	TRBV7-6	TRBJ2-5	CASSLVRTGLKYF	TGTGCCAGCAGCTTAGTGAGGACAGGGCTTAAGTACTTC